Presented here are 6 T cell receptor beta chains from one specimen sequenced in a study of blood T cell repertoires in COVID-19. Sequencing used immunoSEQ multiplex PCR; TCRdb keeps in-frame clones, though not all of them. The sample lists a few hundred thousand clones, roughly 85% seen once, with 3.5% to 5.5% in the top ten. Sequenced input: peripheral blood. The source of these receptors is a man between 60 and 70 years old who had recovered from COVID-19.

In the case of this clone: Other DNA sequences in this sample translate to the same CDR3. The CDR3 sequence: CATSDLSGDQPQHF. The CDR3, as DNA: TGTGCCACCAGTGATTTGAGCGGCGATCAGCCCCAGCATTTT. The chain links TRBV24-1 to TRBJ1-5; D not resolved. The ends were cut back, 0 bases at V and 5 bases at J, with 7 bases in the middle. The CDR3 has 14 residues. CDR1 is KGHDR, CDR2 SFDVKD, per germline.

The chain uses TRBV15 and TRBJ1-2, with D perhaps matching TRBD1 (5 bases). V was clipped by 0 bases and J by 7 bases, with 15 bases between them. Germline-derived CDR1 and CDR2 are LNHNV and YYDKDF (reference sequence). This CDR3 region has 15 residues. Written as DNA, the CDR3 is TGTGCCACCAGCAGAGATTTCGGGGGATTTGGTGGCTACACCTTC. Amino acid sequence: CATSRDFGGFGGYTF.

V is TRBV6-5 and J is TRBJ1-2, with a possible D match to TRBD1 (6 bases). V was shortened by 8 bases and J by 4 bases, with 17 bases between the two germline ends. There are 14 residues in the CDR3. The germline gives CDR1 MNHEY, CDR2 SVGAGI. In DNA, the CDR3 is TGTGCCAGCGCAAGGACAGTTGATGGCTATGGCTACACCTTC. This codes for CASARTVDGYGYTF.

This clone was seen a few times. This chain uses TRBV25-1 with TRBJ2-3, with TRBD1 as a possible D gene (6 bases). V was pared by 6 bases and J by 4 bases, with 20 bases between. Germline V gene lookup returns CDR1 MGHDK and CDR2 SYGVNS. There are 16 residues in the CDR3. CDR3 region: CASRGPLGEGADTQYF. The CDR3 DNA reads as TGTGCCAGCAGAGGCCCGTTAGGAGAGGGGGCAGATACGCAGTATTTT.

The genes are TRBV7-9 and TRBJ2-6; 8 nucleotides agree with TRBD2. The length of the CDR3 is 15 residues. In germline, CDR1 is SEHNR, CDR2 FQNEAQ (reference sequence). J gave up 2 bases and V 5 bases, and 2 bases lay outside the gene matches. CDR3 residues: CASSVRGAGANVLTF. The CDR3, as DNA: TGTGCCAGCAGCGTGCGGGGGGCTGGGGCCAACGTCCTGACTTTC.

The chain couples TRBV5-5 to TRBJ1-2; 8 bases match TRBD1. The CDR3 spans 15 residues. The trim removed 2 bases at V and 4 bases at J, leaving 7 bases unmatched. Germline V lookup: CDR1 SGHKS, CDR2 YYEKEE (reference sequence). The CDR3 bases are TGTGCCAGCAGCTTATGGACAGGGTGGAGCTATGGCTACACCTTC. It is translated as CASSLWTGWSYGYTF.